The 9 T cell receptor beta chains reported below all come from one sample, sequenced in a study of OX40 agonist ivuxolimab in advanced cancers. Measured with immunoSEQ multiplex PCR; TCRdb has only the in-frame clones, and not every one. The sample consists of under 50,000 clones, around 86% of them appearing once. The sequences come from CD4+ or CD8+ T cells sorted from blood, collected in a trial of the OX40 agonist ivuxolimab. The receptor source for this set is an adult with an advanced solid tumor such as melanoma, head and neck, liver or kidney cancer.

This clone was seen more than once but under ten times. This chain connects TRBV30 to TRBJ1-6; TRBD1 matches 10 bases. CDR1 and CDR2 from the germline V gene are GTSNPN and SVGIG (reference sequence). The CDR3 has 14 residues. Unmatched junction bases numbered 11, after V lost 8 bases and J lost 10 bases. CDR3 nucleotides: TGTGCCGGCGCCTGGACAGGGGGTCAATCACCCCTCCACTTT. It codes for CAGAWTGGQSPLHF.

This chain links TRBV29-1 with TRBJ2-1; TRBD2 matches 8 bases. J was trimmed by 0 bases and V by 2 bases; bases with no gene match: 12. CDR1 SQVTM and CDR2 ANQGSEA come from the germline V gene. The CDR3 totals 18 residues. The CDR3 DNA sequence: TGCAGCGTTGAACTAGCGGGCATTTTCTACAGCTCCTACAATGAGCAGTTCTTC. Its translation: CSVELAGIFYSSYNEQFF.

In its sample, this clone was seen a few times. This sequence joins TRBV7-9 and TRBJ2-7; possibly TRBD1 for D (6 bases). From germline, CDR1 is SEHNR and CDR2 FQNEAQ (reference sequence). V was clipped by 4 bases and J by 4 bases, with 14 bases between them. This CDR3 spans 14 amino acids. The chain's CDR3 is CASSSRDTKYEQYF. DNA of the CDR3: TGTGCCAGCAGCTCCCGGGACACCAAGTACGAGCAGTACTTC.

This clone was observed a few times. The chain recombines TRBV19 with TRBJ1-5; D is unresolved. Per germline, CDR1 LNHDA and CDR2 SQIVND (reference sequence). The CDR3 has 13 amino acids. V was trimmed by 3 bases and J by 2 bases, leaving 5 bases between them. The CDR3 loop reads CASSIVGNQPQHF. In nucleotides, the CDR3 is TGTGCCAGTAGTATTGTGGGCAATCAGCCCCAGCATTTT. The entire variable domain, with the rest obtained from reference TRBV19 and TRBJ1-5, is as follows: DGGITQSPKYLFRKEGQNVTLSCEQNLNHDAMYWYRQDPGQGLRLIYYSQIVNDFQKGDIAEGYSVSREKKESFPLTVTSAQKNPTAFYLCASSIVGNQPQHFGDGTRLSIL.

This clone has just one count. V usage is TRBV7-2 and J usage is TRBJ2-5; D unclear. The J call is doubtful: the DNA matches TRBJ2-7 better. The germline gives CDR1 SGHTA, CDR2 FQGNSA. This CDR3 has 12 amino acids. CDR3 loop: CASSFSFYEQYF. CDR3 nucleotide sequence: TGTGCCAGCAGCTTCTCCTTCTACGAGCAGTACTTC.

This chain uses TRBV5-1 with TRBJ2-5, with 7 positions matching TRBD1. V shed 3 bases, J shed 1 base, and the junction held 12 bases outside the gene matches. The CDR3 consists of 17 residues. From germline, CDR1 is SGHRS and CDR2 YFSETQ. CDR3 sequence reads: CASSYYSGGASQETQYF. CDR3 DNA sequence: TGCGCCAGCAGCTACTACTCAGGGGGAGCCTCCCAAGAGACCCAGTACTTC. Full variable domain (missing parts from reference TRBV5-1 and TRBJ2-5): KAGVTQTPRYLIKTRGQQVTLSCSPISGHRSVSWYQQTPGQGLQFLFEYFSETQRNKGNFPGRFSGRQFSNSRSEMNVSTLELGDSALYLCASSYYSGGASQETQYFGPGTRLLVL.

This sequence joins TRBV7-9 and TRBJ1-2; D unclear. V lost 3 bases, J lost 4 bases, and 15 bases lay in between. Germline V gene lookup returns CDR1 SEHNR and CDR2 FQNEAQ (reference sequence). The CDR3 covers 15 residues. The CDR3, as DNA: TGTGCCAGCAGCTTGGACGGCTATTCAGGCTATGGCTACACCTTC. This gives the protein CASSLDGYSGYGYTF. Full variable domain (remainder filled in from reference TRBV7-9 and TRBJ1-2): DTGVSQNPRHKITKRGQNVTFRCDPISEHNRLYWYRQTLGQGPEFLTYFQNEAQLEKSRLLSDRFSAERPKGSFSTLEIQRTEQGDSAMYLCASSLDGYSGYGYTFGSGTRLTVV.

This chain connects TRBV5-1 to TRBJ2-5; 9 nucleotides agree with TRBD1. J was trimmed by 4 bases and V by 0 bases; bases with no gene match: 4. CDR3 length: 15 amino acids. Looked up from germline, CDR1 is SGHRS and CDR2 is YFSETQ. The CDR3 spells CASSLGTGVGETQYF. The CDR3 coding sequence is TGCGCCAGCAGCTTGGGGACAGGGGTGGGAGAGACCCAGTACTTC.

The chain links TRBV11-2 to TRBJ2-7, with D possibly matching TRBD1 (6 bases). This CDR3 has 15 amino acids. Trimming took off 5 bases at V and 0 bases at J, with 14 bases between the two ends. Germline V gene lookup returns CDR1 SGHAT and CDR2 FQNNGV. The CDR3 sequence: CASSPGTRSSYEQYF. The DNA for the CDR3 is TGTGCCAGCAGCCCAGGGACAAGAAGCTCCTACGAGCAGTACTTC.